These 5 T cell receptor beta chains were all obtained from the same sample, sequenced in a study of blood T cell repertoires in COVID-19. Generated by immunoSEQ multiplex PCR, the TCRdb table keeps only in-frame clones and is missing some. In the table there are 120,000 or so clones, approximately 80% of which are singletons. The sample comprised peripheral blood. These receptor sequences come from a man in his 70s with acute or convalescent COVID-19.

The chain uses TRBV28 and TRBJ2-7, with a tentative D call TRBD1 (6 bases). V lost 6 bases and J lost 6, with 15 bases in between. Germline V gene lookup returns CDR1 MDHEN and CDR2 SYDVKM. The CDR3 is 13 residues long. CDR3 amino acids: CASSQTGRREQYF. The CDR3 DNA follows: TGTGCCAGCAGCCAAACAGGGCGACGCGAGCAGTACTTC.

This clone was seen more than once but under ten times. J is TRBJ1-2 and V is TRBV19; unclear D gene. Trimming took 4 bases from V and 4 from J, leaving 10 bases between them. Germline-derived CDR1 and CDR2 are LNHDA and SQIVND (reference sequence). The CDR3 contains 13 residues. The CDR3 region has the DNA TGTGCCAGTAGTAACGGGGATTTCTATGGCTACACCTTC. This codes for CASSNGDFYGYTF. The variable domain in full, completed from reference TRBV19 and TRBJ1-2, reads DGGITQSPKYLFRKEGQNVTLSCEQNLNHDAMYWYRQDPGQGLRLIYYSQIVNDFQKGDIAEGYSVSREKKESFPLTVTSAQKNPTAFYLCASSNGDFYGYTFGSGTRLTVV.

The chain combines TRBV3-1 (or the pseudogene TRBV3-2) with TRBJ2-7; possible D gene TRBD1, 6 bases. The CDR3 extends over 13 amino acids. Trimming cost V 4 bases and J 4 bases, with 11 bases left between them. The V gene's germline CDR1 is LGHDT and CDR2 YNNKEL (reference sequence). The DNA for the CDR3 is TGTGCCAGCAGCCGTCTACAGGGATACGAGCAGTACTTC. It translates to CASSRLQGYEQYF.

This chain joins TRBV5-1 and TRBJ1-2; weak D call: TRBD1 (6 bases). The CDR3 extends over 14 amino acids. Trimming stripped 7 bases from V and 5 bases from J, with 18 bases between. Germline assignment: CDR1 SGHRS and CDR2 YFSETQ. CDR3 sequence (DNA): TGCGCCAGCTCCAGGGGTTTTGGAGAATATGGCTACACCTTC. Translating gives CASSRGFGEYGYTF.

This sequence joins TRBV29-1 and TRBJ1-2; no clear D. V was clipped by 0 bases and J by 8 bases, with 16 bases between them. Germline values: CDR1 SQVTM, CDR2 ANQGSEA. The CDR3 runs to 14 residues. CDR3 residues: CSVEDGSWLLGYTF. As DNA, the CDR3 is TGCAGCGTTGAAGATGGCTCCTGGCTCCTCGGCTACACCTTC.